This TCR beta chain was profiled in a study of blood T cell repertoires in COVID-19 (dated by TCRdb to the early 2020s). Notes on the research overall: Samples from collaborators originated in the United States, Italy and Spain and spanned both the acute and convalescent phases of COVID-19. A freely available public database, intended as a resource for researchers studying the immune response to SARS-CoV-2, is where the repertoires were released. The samples were drawn from two sources: the first 160 participants of the ongoing ImmuneRACE study, and 950 to 1,500 subjects contributed by 6 global collaborators. Nearly every sample came with metadata listing a de-identified subject ID, COVID-19 status, age in years and sex. Deeply sampled blood TCRbeta repertoires from subjects exposed to, actively infected with, or recovered from COVID-19 were included in the dataset. Where available, HLA class I and class II types were obtained from metadata supplied by the sample provider rather than from assay-based typing. The prospective study material was composed of cDNA or gDNA derived from T cells, B-cell-depleted T cells, or PBMCs.

TCRbeta CDR3 regions were amplified from genomic DNA using the immunoSEQ Assay, a bias-controlled multiplex PCR. For the original study's pipeline: The number of nucleated cells in each sample was estimated by amplification of reference gene primers within the assay. To quantify the absolute abundance of each unique TCRbeta CDR3 rearrangement, sequence reads were collapsed and filtered. For each sample, productive Simpson clonality was calculated as the square root of Simpson's diversity index across productive rearrangements. TCRdb obtained this table from immuneACCESS and retained in-frame rearrangements with V and J assigned. These tables miss some clones; where compared with another copy, unresolved V genes account for less than half of the shortfall, and the remainder is unexplained. V and J calls and clone size are as listed in that table; D and trimming were resolved from the DNA. The sample profile shows 120,000 or so clones; about 80% of them were found once. The top ten clones comprise about 4% of the sample.

This clone was seen only once. No cognate antigen has been identified for it. No base quality values were provided; no much bigger clone lies one nucleotide off. Each collaborating institution followed its own protocols to collect whole blood in K2EDTA tubes. For TCRbeta analysis, collaborators shipped samples in one of three forms: frozen whole blood, isolated PBMCs, or DNA extracted from either of those sample types. Including cysteine and phenylalanine, the CDR3 has 12 amino acids. Only the CDR3 DNA stays, 36 bases, in frame from base 1. V loses 7 bases of germline sequence and J loses 6 bases, and the interval between the two ends is 8 bases. The CDR1 and CDR2 encoded by the germline V gene are KGHDR and SFDVKD. Findings and caveats that apply to the study as a whole: The quantity of clinical and demographic metadata differed by source and by participant and was supplied without curation.

The chain couples TRBV24-1 to TRBJ2-2; the D gene is not confidently resolved. Sequenced material: peripheral blood. This receptor was identified in a woman in her 50s with acute or convalescent COVID-19. The sequenced DNA is TGTGCCACCAGGGAGCAGTCCGGGGAGCTGTTTTTT. It encodes CATREQSGELFF.